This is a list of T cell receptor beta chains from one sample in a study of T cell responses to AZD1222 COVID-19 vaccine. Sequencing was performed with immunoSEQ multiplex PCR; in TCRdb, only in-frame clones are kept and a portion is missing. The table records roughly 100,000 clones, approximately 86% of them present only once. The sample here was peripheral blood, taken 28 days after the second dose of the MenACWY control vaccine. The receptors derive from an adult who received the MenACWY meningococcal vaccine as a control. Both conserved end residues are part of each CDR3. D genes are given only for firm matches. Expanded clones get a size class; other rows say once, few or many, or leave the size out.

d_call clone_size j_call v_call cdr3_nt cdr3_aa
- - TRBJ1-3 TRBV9 TGTGCCAGCAGCGTCACAGGGCTTACTGGAAACACCATATATTTT CASSVTGLTGNTIYF
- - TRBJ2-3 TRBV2 TGTGCCAGCAGTGATGGGTTCACAGATACGCAGTATTTT CASSDGFTDTQYF
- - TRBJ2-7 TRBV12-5 TGTGCTAGTGGTCTCCTGGGACATTACTACGAGCAGTACTTC CASGLLGHYYEQYF
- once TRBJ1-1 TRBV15 TGTGCCACCAGCAGCGGCAGTACAGACACTGAAGCTTTCTTT CATSSGSTDTEAFF
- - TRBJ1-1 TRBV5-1 TGCGCCAGCAGCTTGAGGGGAGGCGGCTTCAACACTGAAGCTTTCTTT CASSLRGGGFNTEAFF
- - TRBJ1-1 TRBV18 TGTGCCAGCTCACCAGCTAGGGATGCTGAAGCTTTCTTT CASSPARDAEAFF
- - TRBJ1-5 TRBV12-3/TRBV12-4 TGTGCCAGCAGTTTTGATCGGTTTCAGCCCCAGCATTTT CASSFDRFQPQHF
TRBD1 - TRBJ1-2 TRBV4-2 TGTGCCAGCAGCCACCGGACAGGGGACTATGGCTACACCTTC CASSHRTGDYGYTF
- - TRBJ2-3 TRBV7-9 TGTGCCAGCAGCTTTGAGGGTACCCCAGATACGCAGTATTTT CASSFEGTPDTQYF
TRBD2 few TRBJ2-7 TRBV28 TGTGCCAGCAGTGGGCGCCGATACGCGGGGGGCCTCTCCTACGAGCAGTACTTC CASSGRRYAGGLSYEQYF
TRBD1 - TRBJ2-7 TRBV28 TGTGCCAGCAGTTTAACTATGACAGGGTACGAGCAGTACTTC CASSLTMTGYEQYF
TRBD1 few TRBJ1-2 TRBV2 TGTGCCAGCAGTGAAGCTTTCCGGGACAGTGGCTACACCTTC CASSEAFRDSGYTF
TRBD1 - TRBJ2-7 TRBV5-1 TGCGCCAGCAGCATACAGGGGGAAGGCCTTGGCGAGCAGTACTTC CASSIQGEGLGEQYF
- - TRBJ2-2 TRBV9 TGTGCCAGCAGCGATTTGGGAGGACCATCGAACACCGGGGAGCTGTTTTTT CASSDLGGPSNTGELFF
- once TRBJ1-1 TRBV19 TGTGCCGTCCGGACCTCGGACGCTGAAGCTTTCTTT CAVRTSDAEAFF
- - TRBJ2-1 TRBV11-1 TGTGCCAGCAGCTTAGGAGTTGGGGGACGATACAATGAGCAGTTCTTC CASSLGVGGRYNEQFF
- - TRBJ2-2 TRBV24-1 TGTGCCACCAGAGCGGGACAAAACACCGGGGAGCTGTTTTTT CATRAGQNTGELFF
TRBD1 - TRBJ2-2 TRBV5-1 TGCGCCAGCAGATCGACAGGGGACACCGGGGAGCTGTTTTTT CASRSTGDTGELFF
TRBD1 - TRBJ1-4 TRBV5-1 TGCGCCAGCAGCTCCTCCGGGACAGGGTTTGAAAAACTGTTTTTT CASSSSGTGFEKLFF
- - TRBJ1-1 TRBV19 TGTGCCAGTAGTACTGGAGCAGGGTTGGGCACTGAAGCTTTCTTT CASSTGAGLGTEAFF
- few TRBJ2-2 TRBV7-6 TGTGCCAGCAGCTTAGCGGGGCTAAACACCGGGGAGCTGTTTTTT CASSLAGLNTGELFF
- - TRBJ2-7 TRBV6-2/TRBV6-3 TGTGCCAGCAGTTATACGACACCGACCTACGAGCAGTACTTC CASSYTTPTYEQYF
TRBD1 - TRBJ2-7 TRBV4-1 TGCGCCAGCAGCCAAGGCGACAGGGGCCGCGAGCAGTACTTC CASSQGDRGREQYF
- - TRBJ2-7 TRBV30 TGTGCCTGGAAATCGGGGCGCTCTACCTACGAGCAGTACTTC CAWKSGRSTYEQYF
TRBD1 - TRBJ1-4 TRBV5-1 TGCGCCAGCAGTCCAGGGGGCAATGAAAAACTGTTTTTT CASSPGGNEKLFF
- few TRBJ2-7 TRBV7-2 TGTGCCAGCAGCCACCGCCTGAACGAGCAGTACTTC CASSHRLNEQYF
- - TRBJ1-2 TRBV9 TGTGCCAGCAGCGTTACCCGGAACTATGGCTACACCTTC CASSVTRNYGYTF
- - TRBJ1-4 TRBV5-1 TGCGCCAGCAGCTCAAGTGCGGGGGTTAATGAAAAACTGTTTTTT CASSSSAGVNEKLFF
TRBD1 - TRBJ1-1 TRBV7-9 TGTGCCAGCAGCTACCCCGACAGGGTGGGGATGAACACTGAAGCTTTCTTT CASSYPDRVGMNTEAFF
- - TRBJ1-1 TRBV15 TGTGCCACCAGCGCGGTAGGGGAAAGAAGGACTGAAGCTTTCTTT CATSAVGERRTEAFF
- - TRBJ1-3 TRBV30 TGTGCCTGGACCACAGGGCCTGGAAACACCATATATTTT CAWTTGPGNTIYF
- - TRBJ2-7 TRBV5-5 TGTGCCAGCAGCTTGGCCGGCGCGACAATAAACGAGCAGTACTTC CASSLAGATINEQYF
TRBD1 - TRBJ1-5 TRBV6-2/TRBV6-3 TGTGCCAGCAGTTACTCGAAGGGACAGGGGGGACCGACGGGCAATCAGCCCCAGCATTTT CASSYSKGQGGPTGNQPQHF
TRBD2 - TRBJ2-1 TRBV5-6 TGTGCCAGCAGCTTGTTGGCGGGGGGGCGGAATGAGCAGTTCTTC CASSLLAGGRNEQFF
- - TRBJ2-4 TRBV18 TGTGCCAGCTCACTACCGATACGAGGAGCCAAAAACATTCAGTACTTC CASSLPIRGAKNIQYF
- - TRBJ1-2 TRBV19 TGTGCCAGTAGTATTGAGAACAGATACTATGGCTACACCTTC CASSIENRYYGYTF
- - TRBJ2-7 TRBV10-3 TGTGCCATCAGGAGGGACACCTCCTACGAGCAGTACTTC CAIRRDTSYEQYF
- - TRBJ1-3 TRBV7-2 TGTGCCAGCAGCGATACTAGGCTCTCTGGAAACACCATATATTTT CASSDTRLSGNTIYF
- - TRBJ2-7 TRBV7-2 TGTGCCAGCAGCTCCTATCCAGGGGGGGACTCCTACGAGCAGTACTTC CASSSYPGGDSYEQYF
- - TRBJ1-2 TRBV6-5 TGTGCCAGCAGTTACGATGAAGGGGCTTCGGGCGGCTACACCTTC CASSYDEGASGGYTF
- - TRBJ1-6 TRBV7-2 TGTGCCAGCAGCTTAGCATCCGGGATTAGCGGCTCACCCCTCCACTTT CASSLASGISGSPLHF
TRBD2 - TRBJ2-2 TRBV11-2 TGTGCCAGCAGCTTAAAGGGAGGGACCGGGGAGCTGTTTTTT CASSLKGGTGELFF
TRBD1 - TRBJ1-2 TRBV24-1 TGTGCCACCAGTGACCGCAACAGGGGGCATGGCTACACCTTC CATSDRNRGHGYTF
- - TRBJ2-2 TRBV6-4 TGTGCCAGCAGCCCGGGGCCCTACACGGGGGAGCTGTTTTTT CASSPGPYTGELFF
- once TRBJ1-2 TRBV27 TGTGCCAGCAGTTTGGCCGGGGGAGGTAATGGCTACACCTTC CASSLAGGGNGYTF
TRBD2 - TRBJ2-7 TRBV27 TGTGCCACCCCCGAAGGGATGGGTAAGCGGGGACTCTACGAGCAGTACTTC CATPEGMGKRGLYEQYF
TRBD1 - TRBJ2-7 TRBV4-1 TGCGCCAGCAGCCGAACCGGGACAGGGTCCTACGAGCAGTACTTC CASSRTGTGSYEQYF
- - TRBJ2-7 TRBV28 TGTGCCAGCAGTTTAGGGCAGGGTCTCTACGAGCAGTACTTC CASSLGQGLYEQYF
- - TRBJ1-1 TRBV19 TGTGCCAGTAGTACTATATCTGCTGATACTGAAGCTTTCTTT CASSTISADTEAFF
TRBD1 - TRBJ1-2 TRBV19 TGTGCCAGTACCTATGGACAGGGGGCCTATGGCTACACCTTC CASTYGQGAYGYTF
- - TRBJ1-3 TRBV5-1 TGCGCCAGCCGTTCCCAGAGCTCTGGAAACACCATATATTTT CASRSQSSGNTIYF